This TCR beta chain originates from a study of response to subunit inactivated influenza vaccine. TCRdb itself ran the RT-PCR reads through MiXCR, one entry per CDR3 protein. The repertoire holds roughly 160,000 distinct CDR3 sequences, with roughly 10% as singletons. This clonotype was recorded a few times. This receptor was taken from a man aged 45-60 years who received an inactivated influenza vaccine. The sample was non-naive T cells sorted from PBMCs, taken 45 days after vaccination.

CDR3 protein: CASSPTTGGSYGYTF. The CDR3, as DNA: TGTGCCAGCAGCCCGACGACAGGGGGCTCGTATGGCTACACCTTC. The chain links TRBV13 to TRBJ1-2; 10 bases map to TRBD1. Germline-derived CDR1 and CDR2 are PRHDT and FYEKMQ (reference sequence). Losses at the gene ends were 5 bases for V and 5 bases for J; bases not matched to a gene: 8. This CDR3 comprises 15 residues.